This passage covers 20 T cell receptor beta chains from one sample sequenced in a study of cytomegalovirus exposure and HLA in healthy donors. PCR involved 60 Vbeta and 13 Jbeta primers. Method: immunoSEQ multiplex PCR; TCRdb's copy keeps in-frame clones and lacks some. Of about 130,000 clones in the sample, about 74% were seen once. The sample was PBMCs. Receptors originate from a woman aged 45 to 65 in good health and CMV-seropositive.

The chain has TRBV6-4 and TRBJ2-3; D is unclear. This CDR3 region has 14 residues. CDR1 and CDR2 (germline): MRHNA, SNTAGT. V lost 4 bases, J lost 2 bases, and 10 bases lay in between. Written as DNA, the CDR3 is TGTGCCAGCAGTGTGACTCATTTCACAGATACGCAGTATTTT. This codes for CASSVTHFTDTQYF.

This clone turned up a few times. The V gene is TRBV6-5, the J gene TRBJ2-3, with 8 bases fitting TRBD2. The ends lost 3 bases at V and 0 bases at J; junction bases unmatched: 2. The CDR3 covers 15 residues. Germline assignment: CDR1 MNHEY and CDR2 SVGAGI. For the CDR3, the DNA is TGTGCCAGCAGTTATGGCGGGGGGAGCACAGATACGCAGTATTTT. Amino acids: CASSYGGGSTDTQYF.

The chain joins TRBV29-1 to TRBJ2-3; TRBD2 matches at 7 bases. From germline, CDR1 is SQVTM and CDR2 ANQGSEA. The CDR3 is 16 residues long. J was trimmed by 2 bases and V by 4 bases; bases with no gene match: 12. The CDR3 is CSVVKHVGGTTDTQYF. DNA for the CDR3: TGCAGCGTTGTTAAACATGTGGGGGGGACCACAGATACGCAGTATTTT.

This rearrangement joins TRBV27 to TRBJ2-7, with 8 positions matching TRBD2. CDR3 length: 15 residues. Germline values: CDR1 MNHEY, CDR2 SMNVEV (reference sequence). With V trimmed by 8 bases and J by 0 bases, 9 bases remained unmatched. In nucleotides, the CDR3 is TGTGCCAGCCACAAAGCGGGGGCGAGCTCCTACGAGCAGTACTTC. Protein sequence: CASHKAGASSYEQYF.

The V and J genes are TRBV10-3 and TRBJ1-2; a possible D gene is TRBD1 (6 bases). Trimming cost V 3 bases and J 1 base, with 15 bases left between them. Germline V gives CDR1 ENHRY, CDR2 SYGVKD. There are 16 residues in the CDR3. Here the CDR3 reads CAISDGQLEHNYGYTF. CDR3 sequence (DNA): TGTGCCATCAGTGACGGACAGTTAGAACATAACTATGGCTACACCTTC.

The V and J genes are TRBV15 and TRBJ2-3; no clear D gene. V dropped 1 base and J dropped 6 bases, with 14 bases sitting between them. This CDR3 spans 15 amino acids. The V gene's germline CDR1 is LNHNV and CDR2 YYDKDF (reference sequence). In nucleotides, the CDR3 is TGTGCCACCAGCAGAGTAGACGGAGCACGGGATACGCAGTATTTT. Residues: CATSRVDGARDTQYF.

This clone appeared a few times. The genes are TRBV9 and TRBJ2-3, with D tentatively TRBD2 (5 bases). V lost 7 bases, J lost 4 bases, and 13 bases lay in between. The germline V gene has CDR1 SGDLS and CDR2 YYNGEE. The CDR3 has 13 residues. The CDR3 coding sequence is TGTGCCAGCGGTGGAGGCTATTCAGATACGCAGTATTTT. Protein: CASGGGYSDTQYF.

V usage is TRBV7-9 and J usage is TRBJ1-3; the D is unclear. The germline V and J ends were trimmed by 5 bases and 1 base, with 9 bases remaining between them. The CDR3 contains 14 residues. Germline CDR1 reads SEHNR; CDR2 reads FQNEAQ (reference sequence). CDR3 in amino acids: CASSPARSGNTIYF. In nucleotides, the CDR3 is TGTGCCAGCAGCCCGGCCAGGTCTGGAAACACCATATATTTT.

Points on this clone: This CDR3 is also generated by other DNA sequences in the sample. The J gene is TRBJ1-2, the V gene TRBV5-1, with D uncertain. Germline V gene sequence: CDR1 SGHRS, CDR2 YFSETQ. This CDR3 has 17 residues. Trimming pared 0 bases from V and 5 bases from J, leaving 20 bases between. The CDR3 bases are TGCGCCAGCAGCTTGGCCGGGCGGGGAGCTGAGCGATATGGCTACACCTTC. Its translation is CASSLAGRGAERYGYTF.

This clone turned up a few times. The CDR3 nucleotides are TGCAGCGCCACAGAGTACAATGAGCAGTTCTTC. Protein: CSATEYNEQFF. The V gene is TRBV29-1, the J gene TRBJ2-1; no definite D call. This CDR3 is built from 11 residues. Deletions cut 7 bases from V and 4 bases from J, with 8 bases between. Germline-derived CDR1 and CDR2 are SQVTM and ANQGSEA.

This chain joins TRBV11-2 and TRBJ2-7; 10 bases line up with TRBD1. The CDR3 extends over 16 amino acids. Germline loops: CDR1 SGHAT, CDR2 FQNNGV. V trimming: 5 bases; J trimming: 2 bases; junction bases outside the gene matches: 9. The CDR3 region is CASSLLSGTGAYEQYF. CDR3 nucleotide sequence: TGTGCCAGCAGCCTCCTATCCGGGACAGGGGCCTACGAGCAGTACTTC.

This clone was recorded only once. The chain carries TRBV5-1 and TRBJ2-7; D ambiguous. The CDR3 has 14 residues. Trimming cost V 0 bases and J 2 bases, with 9 bases left between them. Germline V CDR1 and CDR2: SGHRS, YFSETQ. The CDR3 region has the DNA TGCGCCAGCAGCTTGGGGGCTACGACCTACGAGCAGTACTTC. As protein: CASSLGATTYEQYF.

This sequence joins TRBV7-9 and TRBJ1-6; the match to TRBD1 covers 8 bases. Germline V lookup: CDR1 SEHNR, CDR2 FQNEAQ (reference sequence). The CDR3 is 13 amino acids. Trimming took 7 bases from V and 8 from J; bases not matched to a gene: 4. The CDR3 loop reads CASTPTGDSPLHF. In DNA, the CDR3 is TGTGCCAGCACCCCGACAGGGGATTCACCCCTCCACTTT.

The V call is TRBV9, the J call TRBJ2-5, with 7 positions matching TRBD2. From germline, CDR1 is SGDLS and CDR2 YYNGEE. The trim removed 0 bases at V and 0 bases at J, leaving 5 bases unmatched. CDR3 length: 16 amino acids. CDR3 region: CASSVGAGEYQETQYF. CDR3 DNA: TGTGCCAGCAGCGTAGGGGCGGGGGAGTACCAAGAGACCCAGTACTTC.

V and J are TRBV11-2 and TRBJ1-5, with a tentative D call TRBD1 (6 bases). The ends were cut back, 5 bases at V and 2 bases at J, with 10 bases in the middle. Germline lookup yields CDR1 SGHAT and CDR2 FQNNGV. The CDR3 has 14 amino acids. DNA of the CDR3: TGTGCCAGCAGCCGGACAGCGGGCAATCAGCCCCAGCATTTT. Translated, it gives CASSRTAGNQPQHF.

This clone was seen once. This chain uses TRBV7-2 with TRBJ2-1, with 14 nucleotides matching TRBD2. The V and J ends lost 6 bases and 6 bases, in that order; junction bases with no gene match: 10. The CDR3 runs 17 residues. Germline assignment: CDR1 SGHTA and CDR2 FQGNSA. The CDR3 sequence: CASSRTLTSGGANEQFF. The CDR3, as DNA: TGTGCCAGCAGTCGTACCCTGACTAGCGGGGGGGCCAATGAGCAGTTCTTC.

The J gene is TRBJ2-5, the V gene TRBV29-1, with TRBD2 identical over 8 bases. With the DNA end fitting TRBJ2-7 better, the J assignment may be wrong. The CDR3 has 13 residues. Looked up from germline, CDR1 is SQVTM and CDR2 is ANQGSEA. This chain's CDR3 is CSAGSGGTYEQYF. The CDR3 coding sequence is TGCAGCGCTGGGAGCGGGGGTACCTACGAGCAGTACTTC.

This clone was seen a single time. This chain joins TRBV2 and TRBJ2-1, with TRBD1 matching 7 bases. This CDR3 comprises 15 residues. V was pared by 7 bases and J by 8 bases, with 14 bases of the junction left unmatched. CDR1 SNHLY and CDR2 FYNNEI come from the germline V gene. The CDR3 sequence is CASNLKAAGGHEQFF. The DNA of the CDR3 is TGTGCCAGCAACCTTAAGGCTGCAGGGGGACATGAGCAGTTCTTC.

The chain joins TRBV7-9 to TRBJ1-1; unclear D gene. Germline assignment: CDR1 SEHNR and CDR2 FQNEAQ (reference sequence). This CDR3 has 13 amino acids. V lost 6 bases and J lost 3, with 11 bases in between. CDR3 loop: CASRPLGDTEAFF. In DNA, the CDR3 is TGTGCCAGCAGGCCCCTCGGGGACACTGAAGCTTTCTTT.

In the case of this clone: This specimen includes other DNA sequences encoding the same CDR3. The genes are TRBV10-3 and TRBJ1-2; D unresolved. CDR1 is ENHRY, CDR2 SYGVKD, per germline. Between the trimmed V and J ends, which lost 11 bases and 8 bases, there was a span of 15 bases. This CDR3 contains 11 residues. The CDR3 coding sequence is TGTGCCTTACGATCGCTCGGGGGCTACACCTTC. It encodes CALRSLGGYTF.